Sequencing of this T cell receptor beta chain was carried out in a study of beta chain features in type 1 diabetes. For the study at large: Examined across all samples were just under 110,000,000 sorted cells.

Broader study findings: Type 1 diabetes patients showed a moderate but significant shortening of TCRB CDR3s in all four CD4+ subsets. Insertions were fewer and deletions more numerous at VDJ junctions in type 1 diabetes patients. In these data, an HLA type influence on TCRB rearrangement remained unresolved.

Germline assignment: CDR1 WSHSY and CDR2 SAAADI. Trimming removed 10 bases from V and 3 bases from J; junction bases left unmatched: 9. The CDR3 consists of 14 residues. The sequenced template was cDNA made from the entire isolated RNA. TCRdb's copy holds only in-frame clones and misses some; the assay was immunoSEQ multiplex PCR. Of 200,000 to 250,000 clones listed, roughly 9.6% are singletons. This clone was seen only a few times. The antigen is unknown. The TCR sequence derives from a woman aged 18-29 years in good health. Sequenced input: naive CD4+ T cells from blood. The chain has TRBV10-2 and TRBJ2-7; TRBD1 agrees at 10 bases. CDR3 protein: CATISGQGSYEQYF. For the CDR3, the DNA is TGCGCCACCATCTCGGGACAGGGGAGCTACGAGCAGTACTTC.